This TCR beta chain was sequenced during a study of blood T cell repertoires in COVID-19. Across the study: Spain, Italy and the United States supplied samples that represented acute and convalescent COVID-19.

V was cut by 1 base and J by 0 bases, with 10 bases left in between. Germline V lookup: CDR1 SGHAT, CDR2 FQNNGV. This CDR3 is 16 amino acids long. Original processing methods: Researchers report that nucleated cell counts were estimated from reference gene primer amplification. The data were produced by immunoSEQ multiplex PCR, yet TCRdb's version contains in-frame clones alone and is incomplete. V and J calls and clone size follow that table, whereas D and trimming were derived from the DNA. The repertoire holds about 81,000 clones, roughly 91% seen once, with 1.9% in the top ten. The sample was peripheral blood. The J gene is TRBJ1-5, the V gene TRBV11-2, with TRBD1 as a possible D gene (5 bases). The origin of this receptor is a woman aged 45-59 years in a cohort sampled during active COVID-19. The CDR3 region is CASSLGAGLSNQPQHF. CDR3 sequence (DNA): TGTGCCAGCAGCTTAGGGGCAGGGCTTAGCAATCAGCCCCAGCATTTT.